This T cell receptor beta chain was captured in a study of blood T cell repertoires in COVID-19. Study background: Samples came from the United States, Italy and Spain, spanning acute and convalescent COVID-19.

Authors' processing steps: Amplifying reference gene primers gave estimates of nucleated cell counts. Assay: immunoSEQ multiplex PCR; the TCRdb copy retains only in-frame clones and omits some. The DNA was the basis for D and trimming; V, J and clone size are from that table. The sample shows some 190,000 clones, less than 85% of them seen only once. V was pared by 7 bases and J by 4 bases, with 8 bases between. Germline loops: CDR1 MGHRA, CDR2 YSYEKL. This CDR3 is built from 12 residues. The TCR was taken from a woman older than 75 with active or convalescent COVID-19. The specimen was peripheral blood. This chain links TRBV4-1 with TRBJ2-1; perhaps TRBD2 as D (6 bases). The CDR3 region is CASMGGYNEQFF. CDR3 nucleotides: TGCGCCAGCATGGGGGGATACAATGAGCAGTTCTTC.